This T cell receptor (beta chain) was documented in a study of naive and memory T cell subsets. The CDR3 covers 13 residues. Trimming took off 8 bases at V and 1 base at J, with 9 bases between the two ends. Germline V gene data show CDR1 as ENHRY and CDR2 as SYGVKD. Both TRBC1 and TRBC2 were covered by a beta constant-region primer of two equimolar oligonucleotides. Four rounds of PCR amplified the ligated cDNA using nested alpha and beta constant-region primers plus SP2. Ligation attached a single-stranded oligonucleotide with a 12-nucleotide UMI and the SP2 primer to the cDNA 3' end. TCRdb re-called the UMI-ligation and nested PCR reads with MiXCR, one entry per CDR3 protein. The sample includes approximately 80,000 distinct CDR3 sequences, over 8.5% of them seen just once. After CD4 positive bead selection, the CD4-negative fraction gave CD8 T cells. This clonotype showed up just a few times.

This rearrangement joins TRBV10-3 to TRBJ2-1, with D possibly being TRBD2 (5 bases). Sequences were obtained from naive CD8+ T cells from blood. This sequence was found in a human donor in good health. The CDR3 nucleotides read TGTGCCATCGGAGCGGAATCCTACAATGAGCAGTTCTTC. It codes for CAIGAESYNEQFF.